This passage covers 29 T cell receptor beta chains from one sample sequenced in a study of cytomegalovirus exposure and HLA in healthy donors. The PCR employed 60 Vbeta primers together with 13 Jbeta primers. TCRdb keeps only in-frame clones here, not all; method: immunoSEQ multiplex PCR. The repertoire holds about 140,000 clones, 60% to 85% seen once, with roughly 1.2% in the top ten. Sequencing was carried out using PBMCs. These receptor sequences come from a male donor in good health and CMV-seropositive.

The rearrangement links TRBV10-3 to TRBJ2-7; possibly TRBD2 for D (6 bases). CDR3 length equals 14 residues. Trimming took off 5 bases at V and 9 bases at J, with 20 bases between the two ends. The V gene's germline CDR1 is ENHRY and CDR2 SYGVKD. The CDR3 is CAISLLALTGVQYF. CDR3 DNA sequence: TGTGCCATCAGTCTCCTAGCGTTAACTGGGGTGCAGTACTTC.

The chain recombines TRBV11-3 with TRBJ2-7; possibly TRBD1 for D (6 bases). The CDR3 sequence is 14 residues long. Germline assignment: CDR1 SGHNT and CDR2 YENEEA. V was trimmed by 5 bases and J by 3 bases, leaving 14 bases between them. Here the CDR3 reads CASSPQGNNYEQYF. The CDR3 DNA reads as TGTGCCAGCAGCCCACAGGGAAATAACTACGAGCAGTACTTC.

J is TRBJ2-3 and V is TRBV11-2, with D tentatively TRBD2 (6 bases). CDR3 length equals 16 residues. Trimming took off 1 base at V and 5 bases at J, with 16 bases between the two ends. Germline lookup yields CDR1 SGHAT and CDR2 FQNNGV. CDR3 protein: CASSLGVGGARDTQYF. The CDR3 coding sequence is TGTGCCAGCAGCTTAGGGGTCGGCGGGGCTAGAGATACGCAGTATTTT.

This chain connects TRBV9 to TRBJ1-6, with 9 bases that match TRBD1. The J segment lost 0 bases and the V segment lost 3 bases, leaving 4 bases of the junction unmatched. The CDR3 has 17 amino acids. Germline V gene sequence: CDR1 SGDLS, CDR2 YYNGEE. CDR3 residues: CASSAGQGSSYNSPLHF. The CDR3 DNA is TGTGCCAGCAGCGCCGGACAGGGGAGCTCCTATAATTCACCCCTCCACTTT.

V usage is TRBV9 and J usage is TRBJ1-6; tentative D call: TRBD1 (5 bases). Trimming cost V 4 bases and J 5 bases, with 10 bases left between them. Germline-derived CDR1 and CDR2 are SGDLS and YYNGEE. The CDR3 spans 14 residues. CDR3 nucleotides: TGTGCCAGCAGCTCCGGGGGTAATAATTCACCCCTCCACTTT. Translating it yields CASSSGGNNSPLHF.

This chain uses TRBV11-2 with TRBJ2-7; D ambiguous. In germline, CDR1 is SGHAT, CDR2 FQNNGV. The CDR3 has 15 amino acids. Trimming removed 1 base from V and 1 base from J, with 11 bases in between. The DNA for the CDR3 is TGTGCCAGCAGCTTAGTAGTAGCACTTTCCTACGAGCAGTACTTC. It is translated as CASSLVVALSYEQYF.

The chain links TRBV4-2 to TRBJ2-3; 12 nucleotides agree with TRBD2. The CDR3 covers 16 residues. CDR1 and CDR2 (germline): LGHNA, YNFKEQ. V gave up 0 bases and J gave up 9 bases; unmatched junction bases: 7. CDR3 residues: CASSQEGPSGGETQYF. The CDR3 coding sequence is TGTGCCAGCAGCCAAGAGGGGCCTAGCGGGGGGGAAACGCAGTATTTT.

The chain has TRBV15 and TRBJ2-3; D is perhaps TRBD2 (6 bases). Looked up from germline, CDR1 is LNHNV and CDR2 is YYDKDF (reference sequence). The V and J ends lost 0 bases and 6 bases respectively, with 13 bases between them. This CDR3 spans 15 amino acids. DNA for the CDR3: TGTGCCACCAGCAGAGAAGGAGGGGTACGTGATACGCAGTATTTT. Protein product: CATSREGGVRDTQYF.

This clone was seen a handful of times. The gene calls are TRBV27 and TRBJ2-7; 8 bases are a match to TRBD2. V shed 7 bases, J shed 4 bases, and the junction held 15 bases outside the gene matches. The CDR3 spans 16 residues. The germline CDR1 and CDR2 sequences are MNHEY and SMNVEV (reference sequence). The CDR3 coding sequence is TGTGCCAGCACCCTGCTTCGGACAGAGCGGGGGTACGAGCAGTACTTC. Amino acid sequence: CASTLLRTERGYEQYF.

The gene calls are TRBV6-5 and TRBJ2-7; TRBD1 is a possible D gene (6 bases). CDR1 MNHEY and CDR2 SVGAGI come from the germline V gene. CDR3 length equals 14 residues. Trimming pared 2 bases from V and 3 bases from J, leaving 11 bases between. The CDR3 protein is CASSYRGIHYEQYF. In nucleotides, the CDR3 is TGTGCCAGCAGTTACAGGGGGATACACTACGAGCAGTACTTC.

This clone occurred once. V is TRBV10-3 and J is TRBJ2-2, with a weak D call TRBD2 (5 bases). Germline CDR1 reads ENHRY; CDR2 reads SYGVKD. The CDR3 contains 15 residues. V lost 3 bases to trimming and J lost 1 base, with 9 bases between them. CDR3 residues: CAISDSELNTGELFF. In nucleotides, the CDR3 is TGTGCCATCAGTGATAGCGAATTGAACACCGGGGAGCTGTTTTTT.

The chain employs TRBV4-1 and TRBJ1-4; a possible D gene is TRBD1 (6 bases). The V end lost 3 bases, the J end lost 7 bases, and 18 bases lay between the germline ends. The CDR3 loop spans 16 amino acids. Germline lookup yields CDR1 MGHRA and CDR2 YSYEKL. In DNA form, the CDR3 reads TGCGCCAGCAGCCATGCCCCGGGGGGGGCGGGTGAAAAACTGTTTTTT. Its protein product is CASSHAPGGAGEKLFF.

The rearrangement uses TRBV10-3 and TRBJ2-6, with 7 nucleotides matching TRBD1. After removal of 6 bases from V and 1 base from J, the junction contained 0 bases not matched to a gene. The CDR3 has 14 amino acids. Per germline, CDR1 ENHRY and CDR2 SYGVKD. The CDR3, as DNA: TGTGCCATCAGCAGGGGGTCTGGGGCCAACGTCCTGACTTTC. Translated: CAISRGSGANVLTF.

V and J are TRBV6-5 and TRBJ2-7, with 8 positions matching TRBD2. The CDR3 consists of 15 residues. The J segment lost 0 bases and the V segment lost 8 bases, leaving 9 bases of the junction unmatched. CDR1 and CDR2 (germline): MNHEY, SVGAGI. Here the CDR3 reads CASAGLAGSSYEQYF. Here the CDR3 DNA reads TGTGCCAGCGCAGGACTAGCTGGGAGCTCCTACGAGCAGTACTTC.

The DNA of the CDR3 is TGTGCCAGCAGCGTAGGTTCAGATCATCAGCCCCAGCATTTT. Its translation: CASSVGSDHQPQHF. The chain is built from TRBV9 and TRBJ1-5, with D uncertain. The germline V gene encodes CDR1 SGDLS and CDR2 YYNGEE. Trimming pared 0 bases from V and 5 bases from J, leaving 9 bases between. This CDR3 contains 14 residues. The full variable domain, its missing parts supplied by reference TRBV9 and TRBJ1-5, is DSGVTQTPKHLITATGQRVTLRCSPRSGDLSVYWYQQSLDQGLQFLIQYYNGEERAKGNILERFSAQQFPDLHSELNLSSLELGDSALYFCASSVGSDHQPQHFGDGTRLSIL.

The chain links TRBV28 to TRBJ1-2; no reliable D call. The CDR3 spans 15 residues. In germline, CDR1 is MDHEN, CDR2 SYDVKM. V shed 4 bases and J shed 4 bases, with 16 bases lying between them. CDR3 DNA sequence: TGTGCCAGCAGTTCATCGTATGCGGCAGCCTATGGCTACACCTTC. The encoded protein is CASSSSYAAAYGYTF.

The rearrangement joins TRBV2 to TRBJ1-1; 7 bases match TRBD1. The trim removed 6 bases at V and 5 bases at J, leaving 6 bases unmatched. The CDR3 loop spans 13 amino acids. Germline CDR1 SNHLY, CDR2 FYNNEI. The CDR3 DNA sequence: TGTGCCAGCAGATCGGGCAGGGGGACTGAAGCTTTCTTT. Translated, it gives CASRSGRGTEAFF.

The chain recombines TRBV28 with TRBJ1-5; D is unclear. This CDR3 comprises 15 residues. Trimming removed 5 bases from V and 4 bases from J, with 15 bases in between. CDR1 is MDHEN, CDR2 SYDVKM, per germline. CDR3 nucleotide sequence: TGTGCCAGCAGTCCCCCGAGGGTCTATAATCAGCCCCAGCATTTT. Amino acids: CASSPPRVYNQPQHF.

The chain links TRBV28 to TRBJ2-4, with a tentative D call TRBD2 (5 bases). The CDR3 is 18 residues long. Trimming shortened V by 5 bases and J by 0 bases, and 20 bases separated the two germline ends. CDR1 and CDR2 from the germline V gene are MDHEN and SYDVKM. As DNA, the CDR3 is TGTGCCAGCAGTCCCCCTGACTCGGGATCCTTAGCCAAAAACATTCAGTACTTC. This sequence encodes CASSPPDSGSLAKNIQYF.

This sequence joins TRBV6-5 and TRBJ1-2; D gene uncertain. The length of the CDR3 is 12 residues. CDR1 is MNHEY and CDR2 is SVGAGI in the germline V gene. The ends were cut back, 6 bases at V and 7 bases at J, with 12 bases in the middle. CDR3 nucleotide sequence: TGTGCCAGCAGCGTCGTACGAGGTGGCTACACCTTC. Translating it yields CASSVVRGGYTF.

This clone has only a few counts. V is TRBV2 and J is TRBJ1-5, with 9 positions matching TRBD1. Looked up from germline, CDR1 is SNHLY and CDR2 is FYNNEI. The CDR3 loop spans 14 amino acids. J gave up 7 bases and V 4 bases, and 5 bases lay outside the gene matches. CDR3 region: CASSGGTGLQPQHF. CDR3 nucleotides: TGTGCCAGCAGTGGGGGGACAGGGCTCCAGCCCCAGCATTTT.

The DNA for the CDR3 is TGCGCCAGCAGCTTAGGGACTAGCGCAGATACGCAGTATTTT. Translated: CASSLGTSADTQYF. The chain couples TRBV5-1 to TRBJ2-3, with 10 bases identical to TRBD2. There are 14 residues in the CDR3. V lost 2 bases, J lost 4 bases, and 1 base stayed unmatched. Per the germline V gene, CDR1 is SGHRS and CDR2 is YFSETQ.

The V gene is TRBV9, the J gene TRBJ2-1; D possibly corresponds to TRBD2 (6 bases). Germline V CDR1 and CDR2: SGDLS, YYNGEE. The CDR3 is 14 amino acids. V lost 4 bases and J 8 bases, leaving 16 bases between the germline ends. The CDR3 here is CASSSEGLAYEQFF. CDR3 nucleotide sequence: TGTGCCAGCAGCTCCGAAGGCCTAGCGTATGAGCAGTTCTTC.

The chain employs TRBV7-2 and TRBJ2-1; possibly TRBD1 for D (7 bases). CDR3 length equals 14 residues. V dropped 2 bases and J dropped 9 bases, with 14 bases sitting between them. Germline loops: CDR1 SGHTA, CDR2 FQGNSA. This CDR3 reads CASSLWLQGGEQFF. The CDR3 DNA sequence: TGTGCCAGCAGCTTATGGTTGCAGGGGGGTGAGCAGTTCTTC.

This chain uses TRBV6-5 with TRBJ2-7; TRBD1 agrees at 10 bases. V shed 0 bases, J shed 6 bases, and the junction held 5 bases outside the gene matches. This CDR3 comprises 15 residues. CDR1 and CDR2 (germline): MNHEY, SVGAGI. The CDR3 spells CASSYSDRGYAEQYF. As DNA, the CDR3 is TGTGCCAGCAGTTACTCGGACAGGGGGTACGCCGAGCAGTACTTC.

The CDR3 loop reads CASSLVGQGETQYF. The CDR3 bases are TGTGCCAGCAGCTTAGTAGGGCAGGGGGAGACCCAGTACTTC. V usage is TRBV7-9 and J usage is TRBJ2-5, with a possible D match to TRBD1 (6 bases). Germline CDR1 and CDR2: SEHNR and FQNEAQ (reference sequence). The CDR3 spans 14 residues. Trimming removed 1 base at V and 5 bases at J, with 11 bases between.

The V gene is TRBV2, the J gene TRBJ2-1; 7 bases are a match to TRBD1. Germline values: CDR1 SNHLY, CDR2 FYNNEI. The CDR3 is made up of 15 amino acids. The V and J ends lost 5 bases and 6 bases, in that order; junction bases with no gene match: 10. Written as DNA, the CDR3 is TGTGCCAGCAGTTACGACAGGGTTGTCGGCAATGAGCAGTTCTTC. Amino acids: CASSYDRVVGNEQFF.

The chain joins TRBV10-1 to TRBJ1-4, with 8 bases lining up with TRBD1. J lost 11 bases, V lost 0 bases, and 17 bases had no gene match. Germline V gene lookup returns CDR1 WNHNN and CDR2 SYGVQD (reference sequence). This CDR3 has 18 amino acids. The CDR3 here is CASSESEGQVTTWGKLFF. The CDR3, as DNA: TGCGCCAGCAGTGAGTCGGAGGGACAGGTGACTACTTGGGGGAAACTGTTTTTT.

This chain uses TRBV9 with TRBJ1-4; D perhaps matches TRBD1 (5 bases). Germline V gives CDR1 SGDLS, CDR2 YYNGEE. V lost 3 bases and J lost 0, with 15 bases in between. The CDR3 length is 17 residues. The CDR3 DNA is TGTGCCAGCAGCGCATCGACAGATTCCCCAACTAATGAAAAACTGTTTTTT. It yields the protein CASSASTDSPTNEKLFF.